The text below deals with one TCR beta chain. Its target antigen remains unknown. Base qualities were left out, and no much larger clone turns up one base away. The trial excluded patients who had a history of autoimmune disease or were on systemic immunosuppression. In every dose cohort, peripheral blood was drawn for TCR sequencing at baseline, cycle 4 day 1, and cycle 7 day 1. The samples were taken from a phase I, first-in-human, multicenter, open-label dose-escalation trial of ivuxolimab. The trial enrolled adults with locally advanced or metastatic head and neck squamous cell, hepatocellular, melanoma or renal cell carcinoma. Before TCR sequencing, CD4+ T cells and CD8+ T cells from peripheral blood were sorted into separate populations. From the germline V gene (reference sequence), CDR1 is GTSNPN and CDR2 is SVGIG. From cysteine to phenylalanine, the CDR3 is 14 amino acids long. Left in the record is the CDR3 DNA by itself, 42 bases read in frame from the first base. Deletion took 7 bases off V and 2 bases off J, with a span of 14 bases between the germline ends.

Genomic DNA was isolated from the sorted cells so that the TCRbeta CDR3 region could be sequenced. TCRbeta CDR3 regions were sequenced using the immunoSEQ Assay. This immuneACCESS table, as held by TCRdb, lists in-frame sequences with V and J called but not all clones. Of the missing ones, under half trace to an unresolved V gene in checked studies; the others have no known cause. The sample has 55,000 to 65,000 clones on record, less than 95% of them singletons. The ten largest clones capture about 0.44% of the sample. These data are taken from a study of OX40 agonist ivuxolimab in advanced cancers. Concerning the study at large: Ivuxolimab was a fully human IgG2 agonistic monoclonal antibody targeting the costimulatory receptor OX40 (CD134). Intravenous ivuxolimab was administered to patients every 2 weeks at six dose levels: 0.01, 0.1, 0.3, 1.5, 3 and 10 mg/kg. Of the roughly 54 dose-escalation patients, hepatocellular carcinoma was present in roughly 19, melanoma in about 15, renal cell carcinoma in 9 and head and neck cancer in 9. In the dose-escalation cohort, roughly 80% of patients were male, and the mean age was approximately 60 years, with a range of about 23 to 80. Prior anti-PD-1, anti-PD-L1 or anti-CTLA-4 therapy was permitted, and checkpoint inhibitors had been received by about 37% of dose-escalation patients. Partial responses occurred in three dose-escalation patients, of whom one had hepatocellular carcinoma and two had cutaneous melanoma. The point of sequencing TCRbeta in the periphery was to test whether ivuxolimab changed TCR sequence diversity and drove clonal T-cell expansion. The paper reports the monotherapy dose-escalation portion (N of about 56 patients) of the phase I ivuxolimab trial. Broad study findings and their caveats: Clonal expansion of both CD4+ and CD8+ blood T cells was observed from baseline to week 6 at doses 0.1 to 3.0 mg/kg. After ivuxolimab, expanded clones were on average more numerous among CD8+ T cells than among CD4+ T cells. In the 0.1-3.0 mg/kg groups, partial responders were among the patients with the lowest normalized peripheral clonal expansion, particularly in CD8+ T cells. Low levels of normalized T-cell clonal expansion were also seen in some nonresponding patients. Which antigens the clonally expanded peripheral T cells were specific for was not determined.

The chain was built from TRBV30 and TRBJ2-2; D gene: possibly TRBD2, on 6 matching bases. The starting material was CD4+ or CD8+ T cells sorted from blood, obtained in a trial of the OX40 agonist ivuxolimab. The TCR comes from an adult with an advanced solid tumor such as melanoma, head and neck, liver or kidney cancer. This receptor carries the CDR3 CAFRAGGNTGELFF. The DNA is TGTGCCTTCCGAGCGGGTGGTAACACCGGGGAGCTGTTTTTT.